These T cell receptor beta chains were read from a single sample in a study of follicular helper T cells after annual influenza vaccination. Method: immunoSEQ multiplex PCR; TCRdb's copy keeps in-frame clones and lacks some. There are 15,000 or so clones in the sample; 65% to 85% occur only once, and approximately 1.2% lies in the top ten. The sample was CXCR5+ CD38- circulating T follicular helper cells from blood, taken 7 days after influenza vaccination. The receptors here all came from an adult who received the influenza vaccine. Each CDR3 is given with its conserved first and last residue. D genes are given only for firm matches. Not every row has a clone size; where given, it reads once, few, many or a size class.

J gene | V gene | clone size | D gene | CDR3 DNA | CDR3 protein
TRBJ1-3 | TRBV11-2 | - | - | TGTGCCAGCAGCTTGGTTAGGGGAGGCGGCTCTGGAAACACCATATATTTT | CASSLVRGGGSGNTIYF
TRBJ2-3 | TRBV6-1 | - | TRBD2 | TGTGCCACCAAGACTAGCGGGGAGGCAGATACGCAGTATTTT | CATKTSGEADTQYF
TRBJ2-5 | TRBV2 | - | TRBD1 | TGTGCCAGCCTAGGAGACAGGGGAAGGGAGACCCAGTACTTC | CASLGDRGRETQYF
TRBJ1-3 | TRBV28 | - | TRBD1 | TGTGCCAGCAGTCCCCCCTTAGGGACAGGGGGCTCTATCGGAAACACCATATATTTT | CASSPPLGTGGSIGNTIYF
TRBJ2-5 | TRBV7-2 | - | - | TGTGCCAGCAGCCCACAAGAGACCCAGTACTTC | CASSPQETQYF
TRBJ2-7 | TRBV28 | - | - | TGTGCCAGCAGTTTCCCAGACTCCGACTCCTACGAGCAGTACTTC | CASSFPDSDSYEQYF
TRBJ2-5 | TRBV10-3 | - | - | TGTGCCATCAGGGTGGTTGGGGAGGAGACCCAGTACTTC | CAIRVVGEETQYF
TRBJ1-2 | TRBV4-1 | few | TRBD1 | TGCGCCAGCAGCCAGGGACAGAGCTATGGCTACACCTTC | CASSQGQSYGYTF
TRBJ1-1 | TRBV6-6 | - | - | TGTGCCAGCAGTTACTCGGGCGGAAGGGGCACTGAAGCTTTCTTT | CASSYSGGRGTEAFF
TRBJ2-4 | TRBV5-1 | once | - | TGCGCCAGCAGCGACGGGTCTCAAAACATTCAGTACTTC | CASSDGSQNIQYF
TRBJ2-2 | TRBV7-6 | - | TRBD2 | TGTGCCAGCAGCACCACTAGCGGGGCGTCCGGGGAGCTGTTTTTT | CASSTTSGASGELFF
TRBJ1-4 | TRBV2 | few | TRBD1 | TGTGCCAGCAGGGCGACAGGGGGTGAAAAACTGTTTTTT | CASRATGGEKLFF
TRBJ2-3 | TRBV5-1 | - | - | TGCGCCAGCAGCTTCTCAGGCACAGATACGCAGTATTTT | CASSFSGTDTQYF
TRBJ2-3 | TRBV15 | - | - | TGTGCCACCAGCAGAGACCCAGGGCGCGCTTCAGATACGCAGTATTTT | CATSRDPGRASDTQYF
TRBJ1-6 | TRBV18 | - | TRBD1 | TGTGCCAGCTCACCCGACAGGGACTCACCCCTCCACTTT | CASSPDRDSPLHF
TRBJ1-5 | TRBV2 | - | - | TGTGCCAGCAGCCTTCTAAGGGGAAATAGCAATCAGCCCCAGCATTTT | CASSLLRGNSNQPQHF
TRBJ2-7 | TRBV11-2 | - | - | TGTGCCAGCAGCTTAGGTCCTATCACCTACGAGCAGTACTTC | CASSLGPITYEQYF
TRBJ2-1 | TRBV21-1 | - | - | TGTGCCAGCAGCCCCATCGGGCGGGAGCGTCGTCGATACTACAATGAGCAGTTCTTC | CASSPIGRERRRYYNEQFF
TRBJ2-7 | TRBV11-2 | - | TRBD2 | TGTGCCAGCAGCTTCCACCGGACTAGCCAAGCCTACGAGCAGTACTTC | CASSFHRTSQAYEQYF
TRBJ2-5 | TRBV7-7 | - | TRBD2 | TGTGCTAGCAGCTTGGGACGGGGAGGGAGAGAGACCCAGTACTTC | CASSLGRGGRETQYF
TRBJ1-5 | TRBV19 | once | TRBD1 | TGTGCCAGTAGTAGCCGGGACAGGCAGAATCAGCCCCAGCATTTT | CASSSRDRQNQPQHF
TRBJ1-1 | TRBV5-6 | few | - | TGTGCCAGCAGCTTGTGGGGGCCCCCGAGGAACACTGAAGCTTTCTTT | CASSLWGPPRNTEAFF
TRBJ2-7 | TRBV28 | - | - | TGTGCCAGCAGTCGGTCCGGACAGTCCTCGGAGCAGTACTTC | CASSRSGQSSEQYF
TRBJ2-7 | TRBV11-2 | - | - | TGTGCCAGCAGCTTATGGGAGGCCTACGAGCAGTACTTC | CASSLWEAYEQYF
TRBJ1-2 | TRBV30 | - | TRBD1 | TGTGCCTGGAGTCAGGGGGCGCATGGCTACACCTTC | CAWSQGAHGYTF
TRBJ2-7 | TRBV6-1 | - | - | TGTGCCAGCAGTGAGTGGGGGGGCACGGAGCAGTACTTC | CASSEWGGTEQYF
TRBJ2-5 | TRBV10-2 | - | - | TGCGCCAGCAGTGAGTCAAGGACAGAGCAAGAGACCCAGTACTTC | CASSESRTEQETQYF
TRBJ2-2 | TRBV5-4 | - | - | TGTGCCAGCAGCCCGAACACAATCACCGGGGAGCTGTTTTTT | CASSPNTITGELFF
TRBJ2-1 | TRBV2 | - | TRBD2 | TGTGCCAGCAGTCGGGGCAGGGAGGGAAATGAGCAGTTCTTC | CASSRGREGNEQFF
TRBJ1-1 | TRBV9 | - | TRBD1 | TGTGCCAGCAGCAACAGGGGAAACACTGAAGCTTTCTTT | CASSNRGNTEAFF
TRBJ2-5 | TRBV5-8 | - | - | TGTGCCAGCAGCGGGGGGACAGTCGGACTACAAGAGACCCAGTACTTC | CASSGGTVGLQETQYF
TRBJ1-6 | TRBV5-1 | - | - | TGCGCCAGCAGCTTGAGCGGAGGGGGGGGCGTAGACCCCCTCCACTTT | CASSLSGGGGVDPLHF
TRBJ1-2 | TRBV19 | once | TRBD1 | TGTGCCAGTAGTACTCCCCGCAGGGGGTTCGAGGGTAGTGGCTACACCTTC | CASSTPRRGFEGSGYTF
TRBJ2-3 | TRBV11-2 | once | TRBD2 | TGTGCCAGCAGCTTAGATTGGAGAGCTAGCGGAGCAGATACGCAGTATTTT | CASSLDWRASGADTQYF
TRBJ2-5 | TRBV5-1 | - | TRBD2 | TGCGCCAGCAGCCTAGCGGGAGGGTACCAAGAGACCCAGTACTTC | CASSLAGGYQETQYF
TRBJ2-1 | TRBV7-2 | - | TRBD2 | TGTGCCAGCAGCTTAGATGATGGCCAACTAGCGGGGGGGCACAATGAGCAGTTCTTC | CASSLDDGQLAGGHNEQFF
TRBJ1-4 | TRBV19 | - | TRBD1 | TGTGCCAGTAGTGGGGAAGGGACAGGGAGCAATGAAAAACTGTTTTTT | CASSGEGTGSNEKLFF
TRBJ1-4 | TRBV2 | few | TRBD1 | TGTGCCATAGCCGGGACAGGCTTTACAACTAATGAAAAACTGTTTTTT | CAIAGTGFTTNEKLFF
TRBJ2-7 | TRBV15 | once | - | TGTGCCACCAGCCGCCGGGGGGCAGGGTCCCACGAGCAGTACTTC | CATSRRGAGSHEQYF
TRBJ2-7 | TRBV28 | - | - | TGTGCCAGCAAGGGCCAGGGCTTCAACGAGCAGTACTTC | CASKGQGFNEQYF
TRBJ2-3 | TRBV30 | - | - | TGTGCCTGGAGTGTACCCGGGAGTAAGGTGGTTACGCAGTATTTT | CAWSVPGSKVVTQYF
TRBJ1-2 | TRBV2 | - | - | TGTGCCAGCAGAGGGGCAGCCCGGGATGGCTACACCTTC | CASRGAARDGYTF
TRBJ2-1 | TRBV5-1 | - | TRBD2 | TGCGCCAGCAGCTCCGGGACTAGCGGAGCCCGAGTCGACAATGAGCAGTTCTTC | CASSSGTSGARVDNEQFF
TRBJ1-1 | TRBV18 | - | - | TGTGCCAGCTCCGGGGGGGCAAGGAACACTGAAGCTTTCTTT | CASSGGARNTEAFF
TRBJ2-1 | TRBV19 | - | - | TGTGCCAGTAGTAAAAGTGGGGCCAATGAGCAGTTCTTC | CASSKSGANEQFF
TRBJ2-7 | TRBV6-1 | - | TRBD1 | TGTGCCAGCAGTGTAGGGACAGGGGGAAATCACGAGCAGTACTTC | CASSVGTGGNHEQYF
TRBJ1-1 | TRBV7-3 | - | TRBD1 | TGTGCCAGCAGCTTAAGGGACAGGGTGTGGACTGAAGCTTTCTTT | CASSLRDRVWTEAFF
TRBJ2-6 | TRBV11-2 | - | - | TGTGCCAGCAGACCCGCGGGTCCCGGGGCCAACGTCCTGACTTTC | CASRPAGPGANVLTF